This is a list of T cell receptor beta chains from one sample in a study of T cells in Graves' hyperthyroidism and ophthalmopathy. TCRdb ran MiXCR on the multiplex PCR reads and lists one entry per CDR3 protein. The sample includes about 540,000 distinct CDR3 sequences, about half of them seen just once. Sequencing input: peripheral blood or thyroid tissue (not recorded which). The receptor set was obtained from a woman under 30 with Graves' hyperthyroidism. The conserved cysteine and the conserved F or W are not part of the CDR3 here. Fields, in order: D gene, V gene, CDR3 protein. The D gene is left open where the match is weak.

TRBD2 | TRBV20-1 | SARGLGWREGAH
- | TRBV25-1 | ASSSFGGGARGDTIY
- | TRBV12-3/TRBV12-4 | ASSSVEDQPQH
- | TRBV19 | ASSIGMWDGYQPQH
- | TRBV20-1 | SARDRRDRDGYT
- | TRBV7-9 | ASSLEQEAF
TRBD1 | TRBV20-1 | SYGTARDSYT
- | TRBV20-1 | SASGPRGVYEQY
- | TRBV7-9 | ASSTEDQTGETQY
- | TRBV6-6 | ASSSRGEATYEQY
TRBD1 | TRBV18 | ASSPSGTGRGEQY
TRBD1 | TRBV20-1 | SAGQAAGDGYT
- | TRBV27 | ASSFTPWTANYGYT
- | TRBV9 | ASSVVLAGGEQPQH
- | TRBV7-2 | ASSPIPGGRNTQY